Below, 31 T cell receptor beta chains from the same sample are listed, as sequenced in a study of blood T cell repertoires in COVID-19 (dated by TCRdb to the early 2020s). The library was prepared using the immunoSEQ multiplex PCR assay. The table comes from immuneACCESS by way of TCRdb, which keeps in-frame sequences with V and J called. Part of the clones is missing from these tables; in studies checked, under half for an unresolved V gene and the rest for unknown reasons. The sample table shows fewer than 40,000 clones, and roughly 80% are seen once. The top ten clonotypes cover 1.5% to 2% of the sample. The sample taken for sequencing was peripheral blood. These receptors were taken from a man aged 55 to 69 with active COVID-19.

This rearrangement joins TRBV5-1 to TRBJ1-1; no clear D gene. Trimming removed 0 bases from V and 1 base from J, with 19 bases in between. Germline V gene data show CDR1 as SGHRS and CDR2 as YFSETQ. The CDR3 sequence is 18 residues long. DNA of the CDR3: TGCGCCAGCAGCTTGGCCACGGGGAGACTAGGGAAGAACACTGAAGCTTTCTTT. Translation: CASSLATGRLGKNTEAFF. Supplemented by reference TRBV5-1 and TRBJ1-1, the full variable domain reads KAGVTQTPRYLIKTRGQQVTLSCSPISGHRSVSWYQQTPGQGLQFLFEYFSETQRNKGNFPGRFSGRQFSNSRSEMNVSTLELGDSALYLCASSLATGRLGKNTEAFFGQGTRLTVV.

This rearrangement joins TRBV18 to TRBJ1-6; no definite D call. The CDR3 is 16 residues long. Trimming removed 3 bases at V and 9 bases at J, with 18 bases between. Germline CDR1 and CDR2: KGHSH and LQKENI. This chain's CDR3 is CASSPERAGYGSPLHF. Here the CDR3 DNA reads TGTGCCAGCTCACCTGAGCGAGCGGGCTACGGTTCACCCCTCCACTTT.

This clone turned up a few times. The CDR3 sequence: CASRTNRGDSPLHF. The CDR3 DNA sequence: TGCGCCAGCAGAACGAACAGGGGTGATTCACCCCTCCACTTT. This sequence joins TRBV5-1 and TRBJ1-6, with 7 bases lining up with TRBD1. The V and J ends lost 5 bases and 8 bases, in that order; junction bases with no gene match: 7. The CDR3 contains 14 residues. Germline values: CDR1 SGHRS, CDR2 YFSETQ.

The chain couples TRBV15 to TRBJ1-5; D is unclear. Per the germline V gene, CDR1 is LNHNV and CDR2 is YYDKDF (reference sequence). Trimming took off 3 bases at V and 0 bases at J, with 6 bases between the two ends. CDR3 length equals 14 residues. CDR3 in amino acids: CATSSRYSNQPQHF. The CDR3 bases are TGTGCCACCAGCAGCCGCTATAGCAATCAGCCCCAGCATTTT.

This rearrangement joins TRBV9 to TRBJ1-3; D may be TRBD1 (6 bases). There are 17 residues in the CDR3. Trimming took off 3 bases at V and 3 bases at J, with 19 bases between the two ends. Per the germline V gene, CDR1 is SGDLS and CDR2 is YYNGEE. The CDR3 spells CASSEGAGGLGGNTIYF. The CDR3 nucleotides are TGTGCCAGCAGCGAGGGTGCCGGGGGGCTTGGTGGAAACACCATATATTTT.

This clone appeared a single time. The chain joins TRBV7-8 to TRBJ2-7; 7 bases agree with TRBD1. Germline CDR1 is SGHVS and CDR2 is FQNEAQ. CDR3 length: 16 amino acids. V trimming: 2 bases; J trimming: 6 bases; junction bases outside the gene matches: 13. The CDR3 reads CASSLKVRQGRSEQYF. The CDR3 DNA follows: TGTGCCAGCAGCTTAAAAGTTAGACAGGGAAGGAGCGAGCAGTACTTC.

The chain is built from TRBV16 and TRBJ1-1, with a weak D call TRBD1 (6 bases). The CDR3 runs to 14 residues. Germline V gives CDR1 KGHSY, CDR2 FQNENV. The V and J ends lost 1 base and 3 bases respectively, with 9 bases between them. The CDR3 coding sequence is TGTGCCAGCAGCCAATACAGGGCGGACACTGAAGCTTTCTTT. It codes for CASSQYRADTEAFF.

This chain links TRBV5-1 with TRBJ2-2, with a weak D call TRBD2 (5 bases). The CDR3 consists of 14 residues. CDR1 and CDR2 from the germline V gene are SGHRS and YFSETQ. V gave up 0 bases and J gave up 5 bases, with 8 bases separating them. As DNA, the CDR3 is TGCGCCAGCAGCTTGGCCCCGGGGACCGGGGAGCTGTTTTTT. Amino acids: CASSLAPGTGELFF.

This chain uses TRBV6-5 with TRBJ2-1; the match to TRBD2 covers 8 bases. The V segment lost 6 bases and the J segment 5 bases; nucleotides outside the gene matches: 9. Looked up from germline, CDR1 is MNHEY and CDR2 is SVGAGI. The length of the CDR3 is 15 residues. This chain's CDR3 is CASSEAGGPNNEQFF. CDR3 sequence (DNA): TGTGCCAGCAGCGAGGCGGGGGGACCCAACAATGAGCAGTTCTTC.

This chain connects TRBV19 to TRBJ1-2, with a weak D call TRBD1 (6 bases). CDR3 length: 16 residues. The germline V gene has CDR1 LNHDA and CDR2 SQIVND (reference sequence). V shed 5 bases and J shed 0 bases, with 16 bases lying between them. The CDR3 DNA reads TGTGCCAGTAGTTCAAGTTCGACAGGAACTAACTATGGCTACACCTTC. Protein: CASSSSSTGTNYGYTF.

CDR3 coding DNA: TGTGCCAGCAGCCCCGGGGGTCCTAATGAAAAACTGTTTTTT. Protein sequence: CASSPGGPNEKLFF. The chain links TRBV27 to TRBJ1-4; TRBD1 is a possible D gene (5 bases). Germline CDR1 and CDR2: MNHEY and SMNVEV (reference sequence). CDR3 length: 14 residues. Trimming left V 6 bases short and J 3 bases short, with 11 bases between.

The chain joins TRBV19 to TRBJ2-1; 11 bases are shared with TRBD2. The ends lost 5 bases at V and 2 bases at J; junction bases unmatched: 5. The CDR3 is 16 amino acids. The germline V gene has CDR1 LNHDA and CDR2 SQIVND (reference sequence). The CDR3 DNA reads TGTGCCAGTAGTCCGTTAGCGGGAGGGCCCTACAATGAGCAGTTCTTC. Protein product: CASSPLAGGPYNEQFF.

This chain's CDR3 is CASSTRAGAEQYF. CDR3 DNA: TGTGCCAGCAGCACCCGAGCGGGAGCCGAGCAGTACTTC. The chain uses TRBV13 and TRBJ2-7, with TRBD2 matching over 8 bases. The CDR3 runs 13 residues. The V gene's germline CDR1 is PRHDT and CDR2 FYEKMQ (reference sequence). Trimming cost V 5 bases and J 6 bases; bases outside gene matches: 6. The full variable domain, its missing parts supplied by reference TRBV13 and TRBJ2-7, is AAGVIQSPRHLIKEKRETATLKCYPIPRHDTVYWYQQGPGQDPQFLISFYEKMQSDKGSIPDRFSAQQFSDYHSELNMSSLELGDSALYFCASSTRAGAEQYFGPGTRLTVT.

The CDR3 is CASTGGVGTEAFF. Written as DNA, the CDR3 is TGTGCCAGCACAGGGGGCGTGGGCACTGAAGCTTTCTTT. The rearrangement links TRBV28 to TRBJ1-1; TRBD1 matches 8 bases. In germline, CDR1 is MDHEN, CDR2 SYDVKM. The CDR3 is 13 residues long. V trimming: 7 bases; J trimming: 4 bases; junction bases outside the gene matches: 5. Using reference TRBV28 and TRBJ1-1 for the parts outside the CDR3, the full variable domain is DVKVTQSSRYLVKRTGEKVFLECVQDMDHENMFWYRQDPGLGLRLIYFSYDVKMKEKGDIPEGYSVSREKKERFSLILESASTNQTSMYLCASTGGVGTEAFFGQGTRLTVV.

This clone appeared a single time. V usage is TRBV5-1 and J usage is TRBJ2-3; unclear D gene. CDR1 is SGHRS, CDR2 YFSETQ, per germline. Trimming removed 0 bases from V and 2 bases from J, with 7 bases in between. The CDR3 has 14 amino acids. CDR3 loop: CASSLGGTTDTQYF. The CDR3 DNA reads TGCGCCAGCAGCTTGGGCGGAACCACAGATACGCAGTATTTT. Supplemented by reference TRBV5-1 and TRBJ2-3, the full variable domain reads KAGVTQTPRYLIKTRGQQVTLSCSPISGHRSVSWYQQTPGQGLQFLFEYFSETQRNKGNFPGRFSGRQFSNSRSEMNVSTLELGDSALYLCASSLGGTTDTQYFGPGTRLTVL.

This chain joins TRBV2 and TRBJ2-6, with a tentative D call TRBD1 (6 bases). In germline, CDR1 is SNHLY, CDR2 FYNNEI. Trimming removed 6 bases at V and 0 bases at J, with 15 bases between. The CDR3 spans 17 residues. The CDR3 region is CASSQRQVSSGANVLTF. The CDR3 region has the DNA TGTGCCAGCAGCCAAAGACAGGTTAGCTCTGGGGCCAACGTCCTGACTTTC.

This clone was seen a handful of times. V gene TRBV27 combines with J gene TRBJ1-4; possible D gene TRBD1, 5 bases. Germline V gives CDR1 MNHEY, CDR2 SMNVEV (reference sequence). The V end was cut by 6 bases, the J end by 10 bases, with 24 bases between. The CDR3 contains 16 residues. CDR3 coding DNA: TGTGCCAGCAGGGCCGGGACTACTACTTCCGCGGGAAAACTGTTTTTT. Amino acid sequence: CASRAGTTTSAGKLFF.

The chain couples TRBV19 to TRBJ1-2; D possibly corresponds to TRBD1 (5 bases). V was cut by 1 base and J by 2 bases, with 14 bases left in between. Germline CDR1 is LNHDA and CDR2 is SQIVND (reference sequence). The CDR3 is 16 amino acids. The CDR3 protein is CASSIATWGPNYGYTF. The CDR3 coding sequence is TGTGCCAGTAGTATAGCCACCTGGGGCCCGAACTATGGCTACACCTTC. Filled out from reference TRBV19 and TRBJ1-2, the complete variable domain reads DGGITQSPKYLFRKEGQNVTLSCEQNLNHDAMYWYRQDPGQGLRLIYYSQIVNDFQKGDIAEGYSVSREKKESFPLTVTSAQKNPTAFYLCASSIATWGPNYGYTFGSGTRLTVV.

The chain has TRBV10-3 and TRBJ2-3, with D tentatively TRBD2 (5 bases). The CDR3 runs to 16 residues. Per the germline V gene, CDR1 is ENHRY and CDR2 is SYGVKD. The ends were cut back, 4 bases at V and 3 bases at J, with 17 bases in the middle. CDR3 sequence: CAISALSGIRTDTQYF. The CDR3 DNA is TGTGCCATCAGTGCCTTATCGGGGATCAGGACAGATACGCAGTATTTT.

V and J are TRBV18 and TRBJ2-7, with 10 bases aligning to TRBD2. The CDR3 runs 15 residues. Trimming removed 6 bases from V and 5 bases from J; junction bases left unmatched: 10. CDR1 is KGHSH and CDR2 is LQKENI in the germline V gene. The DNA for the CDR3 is TGTGCCAGCTCCCCGGCTAGCGGGAGTGTCAACGAGCAGTACTTC. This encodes CASSPASGSVNEQYF.

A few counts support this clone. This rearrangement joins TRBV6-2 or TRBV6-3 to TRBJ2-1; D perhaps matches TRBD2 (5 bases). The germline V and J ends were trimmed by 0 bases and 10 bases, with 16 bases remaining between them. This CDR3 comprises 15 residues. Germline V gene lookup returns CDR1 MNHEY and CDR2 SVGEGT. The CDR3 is CASSYSGIILGEQFF. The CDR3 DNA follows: TGTGCCAGCAGTTACTCCGGGATCATCCTTGGGGAGCAGTTCTTC.

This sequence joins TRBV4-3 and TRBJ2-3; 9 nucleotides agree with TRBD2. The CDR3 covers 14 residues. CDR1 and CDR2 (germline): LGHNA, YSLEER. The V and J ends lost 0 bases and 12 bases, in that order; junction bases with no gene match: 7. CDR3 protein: CASSQDGTSSVQYF. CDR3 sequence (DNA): TGCGCCAGCAGCCAAGATGGGACTAGCTCCGTCCAGTATTTT.

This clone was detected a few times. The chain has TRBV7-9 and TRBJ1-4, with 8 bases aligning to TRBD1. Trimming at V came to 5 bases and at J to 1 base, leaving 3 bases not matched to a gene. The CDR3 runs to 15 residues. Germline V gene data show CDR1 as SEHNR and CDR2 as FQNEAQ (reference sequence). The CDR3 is CASSQDRGTNEKLFF. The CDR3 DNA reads TGTGCCAGCAGCCAAGACAGGGGAACTAATGAAAAACTGTTTTTT.

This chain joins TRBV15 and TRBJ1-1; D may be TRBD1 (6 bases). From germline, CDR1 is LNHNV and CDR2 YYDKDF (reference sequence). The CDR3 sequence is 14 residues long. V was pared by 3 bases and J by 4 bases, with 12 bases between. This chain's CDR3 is CATSSNRDRTEAFF. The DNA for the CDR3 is TGTGCCACCAGCAGTAACAGGGATCGCACTGAAGCTTTCTTT.

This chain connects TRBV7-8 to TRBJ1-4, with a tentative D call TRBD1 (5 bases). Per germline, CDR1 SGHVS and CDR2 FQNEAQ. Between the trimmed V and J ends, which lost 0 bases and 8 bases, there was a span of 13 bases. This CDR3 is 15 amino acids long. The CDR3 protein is CASSLAGGLREKLFF. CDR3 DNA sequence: TGTGCCAGCAGCTTAGCGGGGGGACTTCGGGAAAAACTGTTTTTT. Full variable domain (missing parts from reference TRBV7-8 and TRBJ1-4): GAGVSQSPRYKVAKRGQDVALRCDPISGHVSLFWYQQALGQGPEFLTYFQNEAQLDKSGLPSDRFFAERPEGSVSTLKIQRTQQEDSAVYLCASSLAGGLREKLFFGSGTQLSVL.

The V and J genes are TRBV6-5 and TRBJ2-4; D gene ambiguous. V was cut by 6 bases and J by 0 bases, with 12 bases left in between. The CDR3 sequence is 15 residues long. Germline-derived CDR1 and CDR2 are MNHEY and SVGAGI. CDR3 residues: CASSSFTVAKNIQYF. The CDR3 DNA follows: TGTGCCAGCAGCTCCTTCACAGTAGCCAAAAACATTCAGTACTTC.

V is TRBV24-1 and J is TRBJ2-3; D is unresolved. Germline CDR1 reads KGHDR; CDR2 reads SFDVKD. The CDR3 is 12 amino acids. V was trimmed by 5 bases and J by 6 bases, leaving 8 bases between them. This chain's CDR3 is CATSASSDTQYF. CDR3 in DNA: TGTGCCACCAGTGCCTCGTCGGATACGCAGTATTTT.

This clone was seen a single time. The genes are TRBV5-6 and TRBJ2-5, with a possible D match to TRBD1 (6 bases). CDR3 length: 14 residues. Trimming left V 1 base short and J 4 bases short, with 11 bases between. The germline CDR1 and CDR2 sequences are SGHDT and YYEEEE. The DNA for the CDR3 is TGTGCCAGCAGCTTGACAGGGCCACGAGAGACCCAGTACTTC. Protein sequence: CASSLTGPRETQYF.

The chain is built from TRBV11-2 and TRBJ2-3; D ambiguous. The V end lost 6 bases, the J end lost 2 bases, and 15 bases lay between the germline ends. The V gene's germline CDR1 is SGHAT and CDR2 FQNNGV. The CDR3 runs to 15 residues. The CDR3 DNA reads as TGTGCCAGCAGGAACCTTAGAAAGCACACAGATACGCAGTATTTT. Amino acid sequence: CASRNLRKHTDTQYF.

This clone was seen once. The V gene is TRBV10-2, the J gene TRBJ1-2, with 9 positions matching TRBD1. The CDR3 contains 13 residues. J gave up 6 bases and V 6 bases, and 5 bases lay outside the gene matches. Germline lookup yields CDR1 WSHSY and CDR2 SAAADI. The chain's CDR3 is CASRPGTGNGYTF. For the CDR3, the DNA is TGCGCCAGCAGACCCGGGACAGGGAATGGCTACACCTTC.

In nucleotides, the CDR3 is TGTGCCAGCAGCCAAGATACGGGGATGTACCAAGAGACCCAGTACTTC. It encodes CASSQDTGMYQETQYF. The chain links TRBV14 to TRBJ2-5; TRBD2 might be the D (5 bases). CDR1 and CDR2 (germline): SGHDN, FVKESK. V gave up 0 bases and J gave up 0 bases, with 11 bases separating them. The CDR3 sequence is 16 residues long.